The sequence of this TCR beta chain was determined in a study of blood T cell repertoires in COVID-19. Study members were between roughly 18 and 90 years old and lived in 20 to 30 US regions. For recovered donors of Cohort 3, there were two negative PCRs, clearance, or symptom resolution. The CDR3 sequence is 17 residues long. The germline V gene has CDR1 SGHTA and CDR2 FQGTGA. V lost 5 bases to trimming and J lost 0 bases, with 17 bases between them. Clones were read by immunoSEQ multiplex PCR, and TCRdb kept only the in-frame ones, dropping some. The sample has some 210,000 clones; about 81% are singletons.

The sequence was obtained from a middle-aged man who had recovered from COVID-19. Material: PBMCs or T cells enriched from blood (not recorded which). The rearrangement joins TRBV7-3 to TRBJ1-3, with D possibly TRBD1 on 6 matching bases. This CDR3 is CASSIYREGSSGNTIYF. The CDR3 bases are TGTGCCAGCAGCATCTACAGGGAGGGAAGCTCTGGAAACACCATATATTTT.